These 14 T cell receptor beta chains originate from one sample sequenced in a study of blood T cell repertoires in COVID-19. The repertoire was sequenced with immunoSEQ multiplex PCR; TCRdb's copy has only in-frame clones and lacks some. The table includes about 200,000 clones, around four fifths detected once. What was sequenced was peripheral blood. The receptor source for this set is a human donor with acute or convalescent COVID-19. The donor label of this sample is uncertain.

V and J are TRBV9 and TRBJ1-5; D unresolved. The CDR3 sequence is 13 residues long. The germline V gene encodes CDR1 SGDLS and CDR2 YYNGEE. Deletions cut 2 bases from V and 2 bases from J, with 5 bases between. Here the CDR3 DNA reads TGTGCCAGCAGCGTGGCAGGCAATCAGCCCCAGCATTTT. Encoded protein: CASSVAGNQPQHF.

This clone was recorded once. The chain is built from TRBV3-1 (or the pseudogene TRBV3-2) and TRBJ1-2, with 8 positions matching TRBD1. Germline V lookup: CDR1 LGHDT, CDR2 YNNKEL (reference sequence). The V and J ends lost 3 bases and 6 bases, in that order; junction bases with no gene match: 9. This CDR3 has 15 residues. The CDR3: CASSQRDRQDNGYTF. In nucleotides, the CDR3 is TGTGCCAGCAGCCAGAGGGACAGGCAAGACAATGGCTACACCTTC.

The chain carries TRBV19 and TRBJ1-2, with a tentative D call TRBD1 (6 bases). Per the germline V gene, CDR1 is LNHDA and CDR2 is SQIVND (reference sequence). The CDR3 runs to 12 residues. V was clipped by 6 bases and J by 8 bases, with 13 bases between them. In DNA form, the CDR3 reads TGTGCCAGTAGCGGGGGGGGCCACGGCTACACCTTC. Its translation is CASSGGGHGYTF.

This rearrangement joins TRBV7-9 to TRBJ2-1; a possible D gene is TRBD2 (6 bases). The germline V and J ends were trimmed by 5 bases and 1 base, with 12 bases remaining between them. The CDR3 spans 15 residues. Germline values: CDR1 SEHNR, CDR2 FQNEAQ (reference sequence). The CDR3 DNA reads as TGTGCCAGCAGCCGTCTTAGCGGTTCCTACAATGAGCAGTTCTTC. The encoded protein is CASSRLSGSYNEQFF.

V gene TRBV27 combines with J gene TRBJ1-1; 7 bases agree with TRBD1. V lost 4 bases and J lost 1; bases outside the gene matches: 3. Germline assignment: CDR1 MNHEY and CDR2 SMNVEV (reference sequence). This CDR3 is 14 amino acids long. Here the CDR3 reads CASSWYRGNTEAFF. CDR3 DNA sequence: TGTGCCAGCAGTTGGTACAGGGGGAACACTGAAGCTTTCTTT.

This clone was found a few times. The chain carries TRBV5-1 and TRBJ2-1; D is unresolved. The germline V gene has CDR1 SGHRS and CDR2 YFSETQ. V shed 2 bases and J shed 5 bases, with 8 bases lying between them. This CDR3 has 13 amino acids. CDR3 region: CASSFSGDNEQFF. For the CDR3, the DNA is TGCGCCAGCAGCTTTTCAGGTGACAATGAGCAGTTCTTC.

The V and J genes are TRBV9 and TRBJ2-7, with 11 bases fitting TRBD1. Trimming took 4 bases from V and 5 from J; bases not matched to a gene: 11. The CDR3 spans 16 residues. Per germline, CDR1 SGDLS and CDR2 YYNGEE. The CDR3, as DNA: TGTGCCAGCAGCCCCGGGACAGGGGGAAGACTCCACGAGCAGTACTTC. It specifies CASSPGTGGRLHEQYF. The complete variable domain, with remaining parts taken from reference TRBV9 and TRBJ2-7, reads DSGVTQTPKHLITATGQRVTLRCSPRSGDLSVYWYQQSLDQGLQFLIQYYNGEERAKGNILERFSAQQFPDLHSELNLSSLELGDSALYFCASSPGTGGRLHEQYFGPGTRLTVT.

Points on this clone: Additional DNA sequences in this sample encode the identical CDR3. The chain links TRBV5-1 to TRBJ2-5; D is undetermined. V was pared by 2 bases and J by 5 bases, with 4 bases between. Per germline, CDR1 SGHRS and CDR2 YFSETQ. The CDR3 length is 11 residues. The CDR3 protein is CASSFLETQYF. The DNA for the CDR3 is TGCGCCAGCAGCTTTCTGGAGACCCAGTACTTC.

The rearrangement uses TRBV7-9 and TRBJ2-3, with TRBD1 identical over 8 bases. Germline V CDR1 and CDR2: SEHNR, FQNEAQ (reference sequence). V lost 2 bases and J lost 0; bases outside the gene matches: 7. The CDR3 spans 17 residues. CDR3: CASSLNRGIFSTDTQYF. For the CDR3, the DNA is TGTGCCAGCAGCTTAAACAGGGGGATATTTAGCACAGATACGCAGTATTTT.

The rearrangement joins TRBV10-1 to TRBJ2-7; D not certain. The CDR3 is 12 residues long. Germline assignment: CDR1 WNHNN and CDR2 SYGVQD (reference sequence). Deletions cut 0 bases from V and 6 bases from J, with 6 bases between. The CDR3 bases are TGCGCCAGCAGTGAGTCCCCGGGCGAGCAGTACTTC. This encodes CASSESPGEQYF.

The V gene is TRBV7-6, the J gene TRBJ2-5; 10 bases line up with TRBD1. The length of the CDR3 is 14 residues. CDR1 and CDR2 from the germline V gene are SGHVS and FNYEAQ. V shed 5 bases, J shed 6 bases, and the junction held 6 bases outside the gene matches. The chain's CDR3 is CASSLTGGGKTQYF. The DNA for the CDR3 is TGTGCCAGCAGCCTGACAGGGGGCGGGAAGACCCAGTACTTC.

This rearrangement joins TRBV7-9 to TRBJ1-6, with unresolved D. V lost 4 bases and J lost 7, with 5 bases in between. This CDR3 contains 12 residues. The germline gives CDR1 SEHNR, CDR2 FQNEAQ (reference sequence). The CDR3 protein is CASSSGNSPLHF. Here the CDR3 DNA reads TGTGCCAGCAGCTCGGGGAATTCACCCCTCCACTTT.

The chain uses TRBV5-1 and TRBJ2-3; possible D gene TRBD1, 5 bases. The V gene's germline CDR1 is SGHRS and CDR2 YFSETQ. CDR3 length equals 14 residues. V lost 2 bases to trimming and J lost 2 bases, with 9 bases between them. CDR3 nucleotides: TGCGCCAGCAGCTTACGACAGCTCACAGATACGCAGTATTTT. Translated: CASSLRQLTDTQYF.

The rearrangement links TRBV4-3 to TRBJ2-1; 8 nucleotides agree with TRBD1. The germline V gene has CDR1 LGHNA and CDR2 YSLEER. This CDR3 has 14 amino acids. The V and J ends lost 3 bases and 5 bases, in that order; junction bases with no gene match: 3. This chain's CDR3 is CASSQGDRHNEQFF. The CDR3 DNA follows: TGCGCCAGCAGCCAGGGGGACAGGCACAATGAGCAGTTCTTC.